Listed below are T cell receptor beta chains from one sample, sequenced in a study of response to subunit inactivated influenza vaccine. From the RT-PCR reads, TCRdb called clonotypes with MiXCR, one entry per CDR3 protein. The sample gives about 800,000 distinct CDR3 sequences, 21% of which show up once; roughly a tenth is in the top ten. Sequences were derived from PBMCs from blood, sampled approximately 5 days after vaccination. The receptor set was obtained from a man in his fifties or sixties who received an inactivated influenza vaccine. Both conserved end residues are part of each CDR3. A D gene is named only where the DNA matches it firmly. Rows may omit the clone size; those that give it use once, few, many or a size class.

d_gene: TRBD2
abundance: NA
j_gene: TRBJ2-1
v_gene: TRBV4-2
CDR3aa: CASSQDTAGGPARYNEQFF
CDR3nt: TGTGCCAGCAGCCAAGATACAGCGGGAGGGCCCGCACGTTACAATGAGCAGTTCTTC

d_gene: NA
abundance: few
j_gene: TRBJ1-1
v_gene: TRBV7-6
CDR3aa: CASSGWRSSSEAFF
CDR3nt: TGTGCCAGCAGCGGTTGGAGGTCCTCCTCTGAAGCTTTCTTT

d_gene: NA
abundance: few
j_gene: TRBJ2-7
v_gene: TRBV15
CDR3aa: CATSRQGSLGEQYF
CDR3nt: TGTGCCACCAGCAGACAGGGATCTTTGGGAGAGCAGTACTTC

d_gene: TRBD1
abundance: NA
j_gene: TRBJ1-3
v_gene: TRBV6-6
CDR3aa: CASSYLQGNTIYF
CDR3nt: TGTGCCAGCAGTTACTTACAGGGGAACACCATATATTTT

d_gene: NA
abundance: few
j_gene: TRBJ1-5
v_gene: TRBV11-2
CDR3aa: CASSLTGFNQPQHF
CDR3nt: TGTGCCAGCAGCTTAACAGGCTTCAATCAGCCCCAGCATTTT

d_gene: TRBD2
abundance: few
j_gene: TRBJ2-3
v_gene: TRBV29-1
CDR3aa: CSVEGVAGLTDTQYF
CDR3nt: TGCAGCGTTGAAGGGGTAGCGGGACTCACAGATACGCAGTATTTT

d_gene: NA
abundance: once
j_gene: TRBJ2-1
v_gene: TRBV4-3
CDR3aa: CASSQDLRGGRKVYNEQFF
CDR3nt: TGCGCCAGCAGCCAAGATCTGAGAGGGGGGAGGAAAGTCTACAATGAGCAGTTCTTC

d_gene: NA
abundance: NA
j_gene: TRBJ1-5
v_gene: TRBV11-2
CDR3aa: CASSLDGGVQHF
CDR3nt: TGTGCCAGCAGCTTAGACGGGGGCGTCCAGCATTTT

d_gene: NA
abundance: NA
j_gene: TRBJ2-1
v_gene: TRBV7-9
CDR3aa: CASSPASVGYNEQFF
CDR3nt: TGTGCCAGCAGCCCCGCTAGCGTGGGCTACAATGAGCAGTTCTTC

d_gene: TRBD2
abundance: many
j_gene: TRBJ2-7
v_gene: TRBV10-3
CDR3aa: CAISERAAGTNEQYF
CDR3nt: TGTGCCATCAGTGAGAGGGCGGCGGGGACTAATGAGCAGTACTTC

d_gene: TRBD1
abundance: NA
j_gene: TRBJ1-1
v_gene: TRBV5-1
CDR3aa: CASSSGTGVGTEAFF
CDR3nt: TGCGCCAGCAGCTCCGGGACAGGGGTCGGCACTGAAGCTTTCTTT

d_gene: TRBD2
abundance: few
j_gene: TRBJ2-1
v_gene: TRBV20-1
CDR3aa: CSARGGGLLGYNEQFF
CDR3nt: TGCAGTGCTAGAGGGGGGGGACTCCTGGGTTACAATGAGCAGTTCTTC

d_gene: TRBD1
abundance: NA
j_gene: TRBJ2-3
v_gene: TRBV12-3/TRBV12-4
CDR3aa: CASSLAQGGIDTQYF
CDR3nt: TGTGCCAGCAGTTTAGCACAGGGGGGAATAGATACGCAGTATTTT

d_gene: TRBD2
abundance: NA
j_gene: TRBJ2-2
v_gene: TRBV7-9
CDR3aa: CASSIPGGGGELFF
CDR3nt: TGTGCCAGCAGCATCCCCGGGGGGGGCGGGGAGCTGTTTTTT

d_gene: NA
abundance: NA
j_gene: TRBJ2-7
v_gene: TRBV20-1
CDR3aa: CSARASDGLSYEQYF
CDR3nt: TGCAGTGCTAGAGCCTCGGACGGGCTCTCCTACGAGCAGTACTTC

d_gene: NA
abundance: NA
j_gene: TRBJ2-1
v_gene: TRBV9
CDR3aa: CASSVGLGSYNEQFF
CDR3nt: TGTGCCAGCAGCGTAGGGCTCGGTTCCTACAATGAGCAGTTCTTC

d_gene: NA
abundance: NA
j_gene: TRBJ2-5
v_gene: TRBV12-3/TRBV12-4
CDR3aa: CASSFGGALRETQYF
CDR3nt: TGTGCCAGCAGTTTCGGCGGAGCCTTGCGGGAGACCCAGTACTTC

d_gene: TRBD1
abundance: NA
j_gene: TRBJ2-7
v_gene: TRBV7-2
CDR3aa: CASSSTTAQGAYEQYF
CDR3nt: TGTGCCAGCAGCTCCACGACCGCTCAGGGGGCCTACGAGCAGTACTTC

d_gene: NA
abundance: NA
j_gene: TRBJ1-1
v_gene: TRBV20-1
CDR3aa: CSARDADGEAFF
CDR3nt: TGCAGTGCTAGAGATGCGGACGGAGAAGCTTTCTTT

d_gene: TRBD1
abundance: NA
j_gene: TRBJ1-5
v_gene: TRBV5-5
CDR3aa: CASSSLDRGSNQPQHF
CDR3nt: TGTGCCAGCAGCTCGCTCGACAGGGGAAGCAATCAGCCCCAGCATTTT

d_gene: NA
abundance: NA
j_gene: TRBJ2-7
v_gene: TRBV7-8
CDR3aa: CASSYAYGTEQYF
CDR3nt: TGTGCCAGCAGCTACGCGTACGGGACGGAGCAGTACTTC

d_gene: NA
abundance: NA
j_gene: TRBJ1-1
v_gene: TRBV5-6
CDR3aa: CPSNHGGGTEAFF
CDR3nt: TGTCCCAGCAACCACGGCGGGGGCACTGAAGCTTTCTTT

d_gene: NA
abundance: few
j_gene: TRBJ1-2
v_gene: TRBV10-3
CDR3aa: CAISEQGTGGYTF
CDR3nt: TGTGCCATCAGTGAGCAGGGCACGGGGGGCTACACCTTC

d_gene: NA
abundance: NA
j_gene: TRBJ1-1
v_gene: TRBV14
CDR3aa: CASSQEPLKNTEAFF
CDR3nt: TGTGCCAGCAGCCAAGAGCCGCTCAAGAACACTGAAGCTTTCTTT

d_gene: NA
abundance: NA
j_gene: TRBJ2-1
v_gene: TRBV6-1
CDR3aa: CASTWTFPNEQFF
CDR3nt: TGTGCCAGCACCTGGACCTTTCCAAATGAGCAGTTCTTC

d_gene: NA
abundance: many
j_gene: TRBJ2-2
v_gene: TRBV29-1
CDR3aa: CSVDGGTADTGELFF
CDR3nt: TGCAGCGTTGACGGAGGGACAGCTGACACCGGGGAGCTGTTTTTT

d_gene: TRBD2
abundance: many
j_gene: TRBJ2-1
v_gene: TRBV12-3/TRBV12-4
CDR3aa: CASNIRAGGYNEQFF
CDR3nt: TGTGCCAGCAACATCCGGGCGGGGGGGTACAATGAGCAGTTCTTC

d_gene: TRBD2
abundance: NA
j_gene: TRBJ2-3
v_gene: TRBV9
CDR3aa: CASSVGGGIDTQYF
CDR3nt: TGTGCCAGCAGCGTAGGCGGGGGGATAGATACGCAGTATTTT

d_gene: NA
abundance: NA
j_gene: TRBJ1-1
v_gene: TRBV20-1
CDR3aa: CSARGRGGMNTEAFF
CDR3nt: TGCAGTGCTAGAGGGCGCGGGGGCATGAACACTGAAGCTTTCTTT

d_gene: NA
abundance: NA
j_gene: TRBJ1-1
v_gene: TRBV5-1
CDR3aa: CASSLHQGSDTEAFF
CDR3nt: TGCGCCAGCAGCTTGCATCAGGGGTCTGACACTGAAGCTTTCTTT

d_gene: NA
abundance: few
j_gene: TRBJ2-4
v_gene: TRBV20-1
CDR3aa: CSARIHLGKNIQYF
CDR3nt: TGCAGTGCTAGGATTCATCTTGGCAAAAACATTCAGTACTTC

d_gene: NA
abundance: few
j_gene: TRBJ2-3
v_gene: TRBV29-1
CDR3aa: CSVAGGGDGTDTQYF
CDR3nt: TGCAGCGTAGCAGGGGGGGGAGACGGCACAGATACGCAGTATTTT

d_gene: NA
abundance: NA
j_gene: TRBJ1-1
v_gene: TRBV29-1
CDR3aa: CSVAGGRGGWHTEAFF
CDR3nt: TGCAGCGTTGCCGGGGGCAGGGGAGGGTGGCACACTGAAGCTTTCTTT

d_gene: NA
abundance: NA
j_gene: TRBJ1-2
v_gene: TRBV5-5
CDR3aa: CASSLAGGGTNYGYTF
CDR3nt: TGTGCCAGCAGCTTGGCTGGGGGGGGCACTAACTATGGCTACACCTTC

d_gene: NA
abundance: few
j_gene: TRBJ2-2
v_gene: TRBV4-1
CDR3aa: CASSQGMKGPGTGELFF
CDR3nt: TGCGCCAGCAGCCAAGGGATGAAAGGGCCGGGCACCGGGGAGCTGTTTTTT

d_gene: TRBD2
abundance: few
j_gene: TRBJ2-3
v_gene: TRBV6-5
CDR3aa: CASSYTSGTDTQYF
CDR3nt: TGTGCCAGCAGTTACACTAGCGGCACAGATACGCAGTATTTT

d_gene: NA
abundance: few
j_gene: TRBJ2-5
v_gene: TRBV20-1
CDR3aa: CSAWRGPETQYF
CDR3nt: TGCAGTGCTTGGCGGGGGCCGGAGACCCAGTACTTC

d_gene: NA
abundance: few
j_gene: TRBJ2-3
v_gene: TRBV18
CDR3aa: CASSLQTGHDTQYF
CDR3nt: TGTGCCAGCTCCCTACAAACGGGACACGATACGCAGTATTTT

d_gene: NA
abundance: NA
j_gene: TRBJ2-1
v_gene: TRBV6-5
CDR3aa: CASSYSGVLTERYNEQFF
CDR3nt: TGTGCCAGCAGTTACTCAGGGGTATTGACAGAGAGGTACAATGAGCAGTTCTTC

d_gene: TRBD1
abundance: few
j_gene: TRBJ1-2
v_gene: TRBV10-3
CDR3aa: CATFPGAGGKGYTF
CDR3nt: TGTGCCACCTTTCCCGGCGCAGGGGGTAAAGGCTACACCTTC

d_gene: NA
abundance: NA
j_gene: TRBJ2-7
v_gene: TRBV7-2
CDR3aa: CASSNSAYEQYF
CDR3nt: TGTGCCAGCAGCAATTCCGCCTACGAGCAGTACTTC

d_gene: NA
abundance: NA
j_gene: TRBJ2-3
v_gene: TRBV11-2
CDR3aa: CASSRRDPYTDTQYF
CDR3nt: TGTGCCAGCAGCCGCCGGGACCCTTACACAGATACGCAGTATTTT

d_gene: TRBD2
abundance: NA
j_gene: TRBJ2-5
v_gene: TRBV29-1
CDR3aa: CSVELADWQETQYF
CDR3nt: TGCAGCGTTGAACTAGCGGACTGGCAAGAGACCCAGTACTTC

d_gene: TRBD2
abundance: NA
j_gene: TRBJ2-1
v_gene: TRBV5-1
CDR3aa: CASSSSGSGNNEQFF
CDR3nt: TGCGCCAGCAGCTCTAGCGGGAGTGGGAACAATGAGCAGTTCTTC

d_gene: NA
abundance: few
j_gene: TRBJ2-7
v_gene: TRBV25-1
CDR3aa: CASKGLWTYEQYF
CDR3nt: TGTGCCAGCAAAGGGTTGTGGACCTACGAGCAGTACTTC

d_gene: NA
abundance: NA
j_gene: TRBJ1-2
v_gene: TRBV29-1
CDR3aa: CSAGETYGYTF
CDR3nt: TGCAGCGCCGGAGAGACCTATGGCTACACCTTC

d_gene: NA
abundance: few
j_gene: TRBJ2-5
v_gene: TRBV12-3/TRBV12-4
CDR3aa: CASSFWIQETQYF
CDR3nt: TGTGCCAGCAGTTTTTGGATCCAAGAGACCCAGTACTTC

d_gene: NA
abundance: many
j_gene: TRBJ2-7
v_gene: TRBV5-6
CDR3aa: CASSIPGRGYEQYF
CDR3nt: TGTGCCAGCAGCATCCCGGGTAGGGGCTACGAGCAGTACTTC

d_gene: NA
abundance: few
j_gene: TRBJ2-3
v_gene: TRBV5-1
CDR3aa: CASSANPGAKQTDTQYF
CDR3nt: TGCGCCAGCAGCGCGAATCCCGGGGCGAAACAAACAGATACGCAGTATTTT

d_gene: NA
abundance: few
j_gene: TRBJ2-7
v_gene: TRBV6-5
CDR3aa: CASSYSTRYSYEQYF
CDR3nt: TGTGCCAGCAGTTACTCGACCAGGTACTCCTACGAGCAGTACTTC

d_gene: TRBD1
abundance: few
j_gene: TRBJ1-3
v_gene: TRBV29-1
CDR3aa: CSVETGSGNTIYF
CDR3nt: TGCAGCGTTGAGACAGGGTCTGGAAACACCATATATTTT

d_gene: NA
abundance: NA
j_gene: TRBJ2-1
v_gene: TRBV7-8
CDR3aa: CASSHSTPGLAPHEQFF
CDR3nt: TGTGCCAGCAGCCACTCTACTCCGGGACTCGCCCCCCATGAGCAGTTCTTC